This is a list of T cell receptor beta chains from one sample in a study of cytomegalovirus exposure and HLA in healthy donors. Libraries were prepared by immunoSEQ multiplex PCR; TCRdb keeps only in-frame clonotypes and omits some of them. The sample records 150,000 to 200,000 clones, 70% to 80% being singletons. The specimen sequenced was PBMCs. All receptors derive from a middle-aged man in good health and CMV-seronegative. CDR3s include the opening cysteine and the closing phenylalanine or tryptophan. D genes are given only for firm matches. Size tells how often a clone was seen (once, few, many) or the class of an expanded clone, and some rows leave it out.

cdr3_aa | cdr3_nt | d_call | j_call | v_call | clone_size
CASSQRAGTSGKGEQFF | TGCGCCAGCAGCCAAAGGGCCGGGACTAGCGGGAAGGGTGAGCAGTTCTTC | TRBD2 | TRBJ2-1 | TRBV4-1 | NA
CASAPSGRGTEAFF | TGTGCTAGTGCCCCATCCGGTCGGGGGACTGAAGCTTTCTTT | NA | TRBJ1-1 | TRBV12-5 | NA
CASSQAREVSYEQYF | TGCGCCAGCAGCCAAGCCCGGGAGGTATCCTACGAGCAGTACTTC | TRBD2 | TRBJ2-7 | TRBV4-1 | NA
CASSWGQGTTGELFF | TGTGCCAGCAGCTGGGGACAGGGGACCACCGGGGAGCTGTTTTTT | TRBD1 | TRBJ2-2 | TRBV11-3 | NA
CSAGQGAYEQYF | TGCAGCGCGGGACAGGGGGCCTACGAGCAGTACTTC | TRBD1 | TRBJ2-7 | TRBV29-1 | NA
CASSATGTGAKLFF | TGTGCCAGCAGTGCCACCGGGACAGGGGCAAAACTGTTTTTT | TRBD1 | TRBJ1-4 | TRBV6-1 | NA
CASSQDNPGQTISYEQYF | TGTGCCAGCAGCCAAGACAATCCGGGACAGACAATCTCCTACGAGCAGTACTTC | TRBD1 | TRBJ2-7 | TRBV4-2 | few
CASSGTDSYEQYF | TGTGCCAGCTCAGGGACAGACTCCTACGAGCAGTACTTC | TRBD1 | TRBJ2-7 | TRBV18 | few
CASSFGGETQYF | TGTGCCAGCAGTTTCGGGGGGGAGACCCAGTACTTC | TRBD2 | TRBJ2-5 | TRBV27 | NA
CASSLQTGNTIYF | TGTGCCAGCAGCTTACAGACTGGAAACACCATATATTTT | NA | TRBJ1-3 | TRBV11-2 | NA
CASSLLQGTGNTIYF | TGCGCCAGCAGCTTGTTGCAGGGGACTGGAAACACCATATATTTT | NA | TRBJ1-3 | TRBV5-1 | NA
CASSSDRLPNQPQHF | TGCGCCAGCAGCTCGGACAGGTTGCCTAATCAGCCCCAGCATTTT | TRBD1 | TRBJ1-5 | TRBV4-1 | NA
CASSQKSNAYQPQHF | TGTGCCAGCAGCCAGAAGTCAAACGCTTATCAGCCCCAGCATTTT | NA | TRBJ1-5 | TRBV27 | NA
CASTGDSFGELFF | TGCGCCAGCACGGGAGACTCGTTCGGGGAGCTGTTTTTT | NA | TRBJ2-2 | TRBV5-1 | once
CATSRDPGGSYEQYF | TGTGCCACCAGCAGAGATCCCGGAGGCTCCTACGAGCAGTACTTC | NA | TRBJ2-7 | TRBV15 | few
CASSPGSDRAETQYF | TGTGCCAGCAGCCCTGGGTCGGACAGGGCGGAGACCCAGTACTTC | TRBD1 | TRBJ2-5 | TRBV7-6 | NA
CASAPGPGELFF | TGTGCCAGCGCCCCTGGGCCCGGGGAGCTGTTTTTT | NA | TRBJ2-2 | TRBV6-4 | NA
CASSLGPGRYNEQFF | TGTGCCAGCAGCTTAGGTCCAGGAAGGTACAATGAGCAGTTCTTC | NA | TRBJ2-1 | TRBV7-2 | NA
CASSLGGTGSSEKLFF | TGCGCCAGCAGCTTGGGTGGGACAGGATCATCTGAAAAACTGTTTTTT | TRBD1 | TRBJ1-4 | TRBV5-1 | NA
CASSQGTGGLRETQYF | TGTGCCAGCAGCCAAGGGACAGGGGGCTTACGGGAGACCCAGTACTTC | TRBD1 | TRBJ2-5 | TRBV4-2 | NA
CASSTDRGQDAEAFF | TGTGCCAGCAGCACCGACAGGGGGCAAGATGCTGAAGCTTTCTTT | TRBD1 | TRBJ1-1 | TRBV11-1 | NA
CASSDRGLSTDTQYF | TGTGCCAGCAGTGACAGGGGTCTAAGCACAGATACGCAGTATTTT | NA | TRBJ2-3 | TRBV6-1 | NA
CASSLRTVNYGYTF | TGTGCCAGCAGTTTAAGGACAGTTAACTATGGCTACACCTTC | NA | TRBJ1-2 | TRBV28 | NA
CASSLDSNQPQHF | TGTGCCAGCAGCCTAGATAGCAATCAGCCCCAGCATTTT | NA | TRBJ1-5 | TRBV21-1 | NA
CASSPGLTVETQYF | TGTGCCAGCAGCCCCGGACTGACGGTAGAGACCCAGTACTTC | NA | TRBJ2-5 | TRBV9 | NA
CASSLDRFYEQYF | TGTGCCAGCAGTTTAGACAGATTCTACGAGCAGTACTTC | NA | TRBJ2-7 | TRBV28 | few
CASSLRDSNQPQHF | TGTGCCAGCAGCCTCAGGGATAGCAATCAGCCCCAGCATTTT | NA | TRBJ1-5 | TRBV6-1 | NA
CASSLGGLGSGNTIYF | TGTGCCAGCAGCTTGGGGGGGCTGGGATCTGGAAACACCATATATTTT | NA | TRBJ1-3 | TRBV5-4 | NA
CATSRGTSGSTDTQYF | TGTGCCACCAGCAGAGGGACTAGCGGATCCACAGATACGCAGTATTTT | TRBD2 | TRBJ2-3 | TRBV15 | NA
CASSVGGGNQPQHF | TGTGCCAGTAGCGTAGGGGGGGGCAATCAGCCCCAGCATTTT | NA | TRBJ1-5 | TRBV19 | few
CASSQVTVNTEAFF | TGCGCCAGCAGCCAAGTCACGGTGAACACTGAAGCTTTCTTT | NA | TRBJ1-1 | TRBV4-1 | NA
CASSILAGAEGQETQYF | TGTGCCAGTAGTATTCTAGCGGGAGCTGAGGGCCAAGAGACCCAGTACTTC | TRBD2 | TRBJ2-5 | TRBV19 | NA
CATTTTARVNEKLFF | TGTGCCACCACCACCACCGCTCGGGTTAATGAAAAACTGTTTTTT | NA | TRBJ1-4 | TRBV19 | NA
CASSPRAEAFF | TGTGCCAGCAGTCCCAGGGCTGAAGCTTTCTTT | NA | TRBJ1-1 | TRBV28 | NA
CASSRLGGVGDTQYF | TGTGCCAGCAGCCGTCTAGGGGGGGTAGGAGATACGCAGTATTTT | NA | TRBJ2-3 | TRBV7-3 | few
CASSYSIQLNTEAFF | TGTGCCAGCAGTTACTCGATCCAGTTGAACACTGAAGCTTTCTTT | NA | TRBJ1-1 | TRBV6-5 | NA
CASSLVQGLNEQFF | TGTGCCAGCAGCTTGGTGCAGGGTCTGAATGAGCAGTTCTTC | NA | TRBJ2-1 | TRBV5-8 | few
CASSLASSGMNTGELFF | TGTGCCAGCAGCTTAGCCTCTAGCGGGATGAACACCGGGGAGCTGTTTTTT | TRBD2 | TRBJ2-2 | TRBV11-2 | few
CAWSPGGGYNEQFF | TGTGCCTGGAGTCCGGGGGGGGGATACAATGAGCAGTTCTTC | TRBD2 | TRBJ2-1 | TRBV30 | few
CAAQAGGPPNEQFF | TGTGCTGCCCAAGCGGGAGGGCCTCCGAATGAGCAGTTCTTC | TRBD2 | TRBJ2-1 | TRBV19 | NA
CASSPPSGSGNEQFF | TGTGCCAGCAGTCCCCCCAGCGGGAGCGGGAATGAGCAGTTCTTC | TRBD2 | TRBJ2-1 | TRBV28 | NA
CASSLPGGMYNEQFF | TGTGCCAGCAGTCTCCCTGGCGGAATGTACAATGAGCAGTTCTTC | NA | TRBJ2-1 | TRBV27 | NA
CASSLRQGPYGYTF | TGCGCCAGCAGCCTAAGACAGGGCCCCTATGGCTACACCTTC | TRBD1 | TRBJ1-2 | TRBV5-1 | NA
CASSGRGTRDQPQHF | TGTGCCAGCAGCGGGAGGGGCACGAGGGATCAGCCCCAGCATTTT | NA | TRBJ1-5 | TRBV21-1 | NA
CASRLRSGTGFYEQYF | TGTGCCAGCAGGTTGCGATCCGGGACAGGGTTCTACGAGCAGTACTTC | TRBD1 | TRBJ2-7 | TRBV27 | few
CASRGGGTDTQYF | TGTGCCAGCAGGGGAGGGGGGACAGATACGCAGTATTTT | NA | TRBJ2-3 | TRBV2 | NA
CASRRQGWDGYTF | TGTGCCAGCAGGCGACAGGGATGGGATGGCTACACCTTC | TRBD1 | TRBJ1-2 | TRBV2 | NA
CALGGRRKAYNEQFF | TGTGCCCTGGGCGGGAGGAGAAAGGCCTACAATGAGCAGTTCTTC | TRBD2 | TRBJ2-1 | TRBV28 | NA
CASSQQGTYGYTF | TGTGCCAGCAGCCAACAGGGGACCTATGGCTACACCTTC | TRBD1 | TRBJ1-2 | TRBV11-2 | NA
CASSRTSGGTQYF | TGTGCCAGCAGCCGTACGAGCGGCGGTACGCAGTATTTT | NA | TRBJ2-3 | TRBV7-3 | NA
CASSVVPSYNEQFF | TGTGCCAGCAGCGTAGTCCCCAGTTACAATGAGCAGTTCTTC | NA | TRBJ2-1 | TRBV9 | NA
CASRALAPYEQYF | TGTGCCAGCAGAGCTCTAGCGCCCTACGAGCAGTACTTC | NA | TRBJ2-7 | TRBV2 | once
CASKDSSWSPNYGYTF | TGTGCCAGCAAAGATAGTAGTTGGTCACCAAACTATGGCTACACCTTC | NA | TRBJ1-2 | TRBV2 | NA